This TCR beta chain originates from a study of regulatory T cells in long-lasting Graves disease. The study, taken as a whole, reports: Limited sample numbers may have lowered accuracy. The study examined only peripheral blood, not thyroid tissue. Less diverse TCR repertoires were seen in persistent Graves' patients than in newly diagnosed ones.

The CDR3 has 15 amino acids. Trimming cost V 1 base and J 6 bases, with 12 bases left between them. Germline V gene lookup returns CDR1 LGHDT and CDR2 YNNKEL (reference sequence). This clonotype has more than one count but fewer than ten. No antigen is known for it. Time point denoted: persistent/refractory GD, antithyroid drugs over 5 years with positive TRAb. Extracted PBMC RNA gave rise to the TCR library. Collection of peripheral blood (roughly 9.7 milliliters) was done using EDTA tubes. Arm-PCR of CDR3 regions and iRepertoire HTBI primers were the basis on which TCR beta libraries were built. TCRdb reprocessed the multiplex PCR reads via MiXCR and lists one record per CDR3 protein. This sample has almost 350,000 distinct CDR3 sequences, with around a fifth found just once.

The chain recombines TRBV3-1 with TRBJ2-2, with TRBD1 as a possible D gene (6 bases). The receptor was derived from a female donor with Graves disease. Source: peripheral blood mononuclear cells (PBMCs), taken when the disease was refractory, from a patient treated with antithyroid drugs. The CDR3 here is CASSQGQVKAGELFF. The CDR3 DNA sequence: TGTGCCAGCAGCCAAGGACAGGTTAAGGCCGGGGAGCTGTTTTTT. Drawing the rest from reference TRBV3-1 and TRBJ2-2, the complete variable domain is DTAVSQTPKYLVTQMGNDKSIKCEQNLGHDTMYWYKQDSKKFLKIMFSYNNKELIINETVPNRFSPKSPDKAHLNLHINSLELGDSAVYFCASSQGQVKAGELFFGEGSRLTVL.